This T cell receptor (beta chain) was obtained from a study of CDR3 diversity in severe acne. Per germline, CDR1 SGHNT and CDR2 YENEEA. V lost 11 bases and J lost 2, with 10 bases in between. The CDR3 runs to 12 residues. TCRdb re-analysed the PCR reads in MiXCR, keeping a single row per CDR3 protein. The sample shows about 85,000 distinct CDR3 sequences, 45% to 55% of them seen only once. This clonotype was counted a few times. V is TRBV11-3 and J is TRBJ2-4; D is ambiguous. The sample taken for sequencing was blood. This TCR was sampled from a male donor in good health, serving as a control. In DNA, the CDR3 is TGTGCCCGCGTACGGCCCAAAAACATTCAGTACTTC. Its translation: CARVRPKNIQYF.